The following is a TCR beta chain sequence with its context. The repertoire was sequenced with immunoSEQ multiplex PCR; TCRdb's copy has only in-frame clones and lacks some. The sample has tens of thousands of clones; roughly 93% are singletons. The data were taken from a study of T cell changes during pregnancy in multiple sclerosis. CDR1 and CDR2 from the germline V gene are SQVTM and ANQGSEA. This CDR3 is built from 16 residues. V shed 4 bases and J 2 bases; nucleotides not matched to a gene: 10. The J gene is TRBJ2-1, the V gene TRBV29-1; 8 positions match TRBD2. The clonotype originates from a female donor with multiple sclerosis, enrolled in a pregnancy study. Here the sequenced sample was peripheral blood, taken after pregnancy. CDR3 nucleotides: TGCAGCGTTGTCGTTAGGGCGCGGGAGGCCTACAATGAGCAGTTCTTC. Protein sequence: CSVVVRAREAYNEQFF.